The sequence of this T cell receptor (beta chain) was determined in a study of identical twins. TCRdb reprocessed the 5' RACE reads with MiXCR, giving one entry per CDR3 protein. The sample includes about 100,000 distinct CDR3 sequences, about 6.1% of them seen just once. The CDR3 totals 14 residues. Trimming at V came to 7 bases and at J to 4 bases, leaving 6 bases not matched to a gene. Germline V gives CDR1 SGHTA, CDR2 FQGNSA. This clonotype was counted a few times. This sequence originates from a woman aged 50 to 60 in good health. J is TRBJ2-1 and V is TRBV7-2, with 8 bases fitting TRBD2. The sample comprised memory T cells sorted from blood. The CDR3 loop is CASIPGGPYNEQFF. The CDR3 DNA follows: TGTGCCAGCATCCCGGGAGGGCCATACAATGAGCAGTTCTTC.